This T cell receptor (beta chain) originates from a study of shared clonotypes between healthy human individuals. Study at large: A couple of women and three men aged 18 to 49 made up the donors.

To note about this clone: Its antigen is unidentified.

Study conclusions and caveats: Tissue TCR repertoires likely differ from these blood-only repertoires.

The germline CDR1 and CDR2 sequences are SGHAT and FQNNGV. CDR3 length: 13 residues. The V and J ends lost 1 base and 6 bases respectively, with 9 bases between them. Measured with immunoSEQ multiplex PCR; TCRdb has only the in-frame clones, and not every one. The repertoire consists of approximately 590,000 clones, with nearly 97% occurring once and the leading ten covering less than 0.13%. Naive CD8 populations comprised CD45RO-negative cells positively selected for CCR7, excluding terminally differentiated effector memory CD45RA+ cells. This TCR was sampled from a woman aged 25 to 39 in good health. The gene calls are TRBV11-2 and TRBJ1-1, with D hard to call. Sample: naive CD8+ T cells sorted from blood. The CDR3: CASSLVGKPEAFF. CDR3 bases: TGTGCCAGCAGCTTAGTCGGGAAACCTGAAGCTTTCTTT.